What follows are 16 T cell receptor beta chains derived from one specimen sequenced in a study of cytomegalovirus exposure and HLA in healthy donors. Assay: immunoSEQ multiplex PCR; the TCRdb copy retains only in-frame clones and omits some. The sample has 150,000 to 200,000 clones, roughly 84% seen once. The sample comprised PBMCs. The receptor set was obtained from a man younger than 40 in good health and CMV-seropositive.

The chain employs TRBV7-2 and TRBJ1-2, with D maybe TRBD1 (6 bases). This CDR3 contains 14 residues. Germline loops: CDR1 SGHTA, CDR2 FQGNSA. V was cut by 1 base and J by 8 bases, with 14 bases left in between. This chain's CDR3 is CASSLGPGGQGYTF. The CDR3 DNA reads as TGTGCCAGCAGCTTAGGGCCGGGGGGGCAGGGCTACACCTTC. Full variable domain (outside the CDR3, taken from reference TRBV7-2 and TRBJ1-2): GAGVSQSPSNKVTEKGKDVELRCDPISGHTALYWYRQSLGQGLEFLIYFQGNSAPDKSGLPSDRFSAERTGGSVSTLTIQRTQQEDSAVYLCASSLGPGGQGYTFGSGTRLTVV.

CDR3 DNA sequence: TGTGCCAGCAGCATACAGGGGGGGAACTATGGCTACACCTTC. This gives the protein CASSIQGGNYGYTF. The chain couples TRBV9 to TRBJ1-2, with TRBD1 identical over 8 bases. Per the germline V gene, CDR1 is SGDLS and CDR2 is YYNGEE. J lost 2 bases, V lost 4 bases, and 4 bases had no gene match. This CDR3 spans 14 amino acids.

This clone was counted only a few times. The rearrangement uses TRBV6-5 and TRBJ2-7, with 9 bases that match TRBD2. Germline lookup yields CDR1 MNHEY and CDR2 SVGAGI. Trimming removed 0 bases from V and 2 bases from J; junction bases left unmatched: 5. The CDR3 spans 16 residues. The CDR3, as DNA: TGTGCCAGCAGTTACTCGCTAGCGGGGATGACCTACGAGCAGTACTTC. Translation gives CASSYSLAGMTYEQYF.

The CDR3 loop reads CASSYGLAGSTDTQYF. The CDR3 coding sequence is TGTGCCAGCAGTTACGGGTTGGCGGGGAGCACAGATACGCAGTATTTT. The chain couples TRBV6-7 to TRBJ2-3, with D possibly TRBD2 on 6 matching bases. TRBV6-7 is treated as an ORF (open reading frame) with a function not yet certain. This CDR3 has 16 residues. Deletions cut 2 bases from V and 0 bases from J, with 12 bases between.

The CDR3, as DNA: TGTGCCAGCAGCCCTAGCGGGAGGTGGTCAGAGACCCAGTACTTC. Its protein product is CASSPSGRWSETQYF. The chain combines TRBV5-6 with TRBJ2-5; TRBD2 matches at 11 bases. The CDR3 has 15 amino acids. Per germline, CDR1 SGHDT and CDR2 YYEEEE. V was pared by 4 bases and J by 4 bases, with 6 bases of the junction left unmatched. Looking up the rest from reference TRBV5-6 and TRBJ2-5 gives the full variable domain: DAGVTQSPTHLIKTRGQQVTLRCSPKSGHDTVSWYQQALGQGPQFIFQYYEEEERQRGNFPDRFSGHQFPNYSSELNVNALLLGDSALYLCASSPSGRWSETQYFGPGTRLLVL.

The chain combines TRBV9 with TRBJ1-1; 8 nucleotides align to TRBD1. In germline, CDR1 is SGDLS, CDR2 YYNGEE. The J segment lost 6 bases and the V segment lost 4 bases, leaving 5 bases of the junction unmatched. This CDR3 spans 13 amino acids. The CDR3 DNA reads TGTGCCAGCAGCACCTGGGACAGGTCTGAAGCTTTCTTT. Translated, it gives CASSTWDRSEAFF.

The rearrangement joins TRBV19 to TRBJ1-1, with TRBD1 matching over 10 bases. Trimming removed 9 bases from V and 8 bases from J; junction bases left unmatched: 24. The length of the CDR3 is 18 residues. Germline CDR1 and CDR2: LNHDA and SQIVND (reference sequence). In nucleotides, the CDR3 is TGTGCCAGCCAGTATATCCCCGGTTCGACAGGGGGCCGGCGAGAAGCTTTCTTT. Amino acid sequence: CASQYIPGSTGGRREAFF.

The rearrangement uses TRBV28 and TRBJ2-5, with unresolved D. From germline, CDR1 is MDHEN and CDR2 SYDVKM. The germline V and J ends were trimmed by 6 bases and 3 bases, with 8 bases remaining between them. This CDR3 has 12 residues. The CDR3 sequence: CASRVTKETQYF. The CDR3 bases are TGTGCCAGCAGGGTGACAAAAGAGACCCAGTACTTC.

The chain joins TRBV5-5 to TRBJ1-2; D gene unclear. CDR1 SGHKS and CDR2 YYEKEE come from the germline V gene (reference sequence). This CDR3 has 13 amino acids. V lost 2 bases and J lost 4, with 9 bases in between. The CDR3 bases are TGTGCCAGCAGCTTCGAGGGTAGCTATGGCTACACCTTC. Its translation is CASSFEGSYGYTF.

This clone was counted between two and nine times. The chain uses TRBV14 and TRBJ1-2; D is possibly TRBD1 (6 bases). CDR1 and CDR2 from the germline V gene are SGHDN and FVKESK. The CDR3 is 16 residues long. V lost 0 bases, J lost 4 bases, and 15 bases lay in between. The DNA for the CDR3 is TGTGCCAGCAGCCAAGATTGGGCAGGGGCTATCTATGGCTACACCTTC. This codes for CASSQDWAGAIYGYTF. Full variable domain (outside the CDR3, taken from reference TRBV14 and TRBJ1-2): EAGVTQFPSHSVIEKGQTVTLRCDPISGHDNLYWYRRVMGKEIKFLLHFVKESKQDESGMPNNRFLAERTGGTYSTLKVQPAELEDSGVYFCASSQDWAGAIYGYTFGSGTRLTVV.

The chain couples TRBV10-3 to TRBJ2-3, with TRBD1 as a possible D gene (5 bases). The V gene's germline CDR1 is ENHRY and CDR2 SYGVKD. This CDR3 is 16 amino acids long. V was trimmed by 0 bases and J by 4 bases, leaving 14 bases between them. The chain's CDR3 is CAISESTASVADTQYF. The CDR3 bases are TGTGCCATCAGTGAGTCGACAGCCTCAGTAGCAGATACGCAGTATTTT.

The rearrangement joins TRBV9 to TRBJ2-1; 12 positions match TRBD2. This CDR3 has 16 amino acids. Trimming took 4 bases from V and 6 from J; bases not matched to a gene: 8. Germline CDR1 is SGDLS and CDR2 is YYNGEE. The DNA of the CDR3 is TGTGCCAGCAGCACCCCGACTAGCGGGAGTCGCAATGAGCAGTTCTTC. Protein sequence: CASSTPTSGSRNEQFF.

The chain carries TRBV9 and TRBJ2-7; 7 nucleotides match TRBD2. This CDR3 has 13 amino acids. V lost 9 bases and J lost 2; bases outside the gene matches: 8. CDR1 SGDLS and CDR2 YYNGEE come from the germline V gene. CDR3 in amino acids: CATGGGSTYEQYF. The CDR3 coding sequence is TGTGCCACTGGGGGAGGGTCGACCTACGAGCAGTACTTC.

The V call is TRBV6-5, the J call TRBJ1-2; 7 bases match TRBD1. Germline loops: CDR1 MNHEY, CDR2 SVGAGI. Trimming at V came to 5 bases and at J to 3 bases, leaving 3 bases not matched to a gene. The CDR3 has 13 amino acids. The CDR3 is CASSRQGYYGYTF. CDR3 bases: TGTGCCAGCAGTCGACAGGGTTACTATGGCTACACCTTC.

The chain couples TRBV7-6 to TRBJ2-1; D is unresolved. Germline-derived CDR1 and CDR2 are SGHVS and FNYEAQ. The CDR3 spans 13 residues. Trimming took 5 bases from V and 7 from J, leaving 12 bases between them. CDR3 nucleotides: TGTGCCAGCAGCCCACTACCGAGGAATGAGCAGTTCTTC. Its translation is CASSPLPRNEQFF.

V gene TRBV5-4 combines with J gene TRBJ1-1, with TRBD1 matching over 7 bases. This CDR3 is built from 15 residues. The V and J ends lost 7 bases and 2 bases, in that order; junction bases with no gene match: 11. Germline V lookup: CDR1 SGHNT, CDR2 YYREEE (reference sequence). CDR3 region: CASGMTGRLNTEAFF. The CDR3 DNA sequence: TGTGCCAGCGGGATGACAGGGAGACTCAACACTGAAGCTTTCTTT. Supplemented by reference TRBV5-4 and TRBJ1-1, the full variable domain reads ETGVTQSPTHLIKTRGQQVTLRCSSQSGHNTVSWYQQALGQGPQFIFQYYREEENGRGNFPPRFSGLQFPNYSSELNVNALELDDSALYLCASGMTGRLNTEAFFGQGTRLTVV.